This TCR beta chain was profiled in a study of CXCR3-negative and CXCR3-positive naive CD8 T cells. Investigators sorted each CD8+ T cell subset in triplicate, taking 300,000 or so cells each time. Study-level points and caveats: Similar TRBV-TRBJ gene usage was seen in naive CXCR3-negative and CXCR3-positive cells, but not in memory cells. Partial loss of CXCR3 expression followed cryopreservation; most assays used fresh PBMCs.

As regards this clonotype: Its antigen is not known.

Libraries were UMI-labeled 5' RACE TRB cDNA. TCRdb reworked the 5' RACE reads into one entry per CDR3 protein, no DNA. Its listing shows around 50,000 distinct CDR3 sequences. The material sequenced was memory CD8+ T cells from blood. This TCR was sampled from a human donor in good health. Some clones in this sample may be carry-over from other donors' samples.

CDR3 sequence reads: CSAGQGWNQPQHF. The rearrangement uses TRBV29-1 and TRBJ1-5; TCRdb's D call of TRBD1 is untestable without DNA. The germline gives CDR1 SQVTM, CDR2 ANQGSEA. CDR3 length: 13 amino acids.